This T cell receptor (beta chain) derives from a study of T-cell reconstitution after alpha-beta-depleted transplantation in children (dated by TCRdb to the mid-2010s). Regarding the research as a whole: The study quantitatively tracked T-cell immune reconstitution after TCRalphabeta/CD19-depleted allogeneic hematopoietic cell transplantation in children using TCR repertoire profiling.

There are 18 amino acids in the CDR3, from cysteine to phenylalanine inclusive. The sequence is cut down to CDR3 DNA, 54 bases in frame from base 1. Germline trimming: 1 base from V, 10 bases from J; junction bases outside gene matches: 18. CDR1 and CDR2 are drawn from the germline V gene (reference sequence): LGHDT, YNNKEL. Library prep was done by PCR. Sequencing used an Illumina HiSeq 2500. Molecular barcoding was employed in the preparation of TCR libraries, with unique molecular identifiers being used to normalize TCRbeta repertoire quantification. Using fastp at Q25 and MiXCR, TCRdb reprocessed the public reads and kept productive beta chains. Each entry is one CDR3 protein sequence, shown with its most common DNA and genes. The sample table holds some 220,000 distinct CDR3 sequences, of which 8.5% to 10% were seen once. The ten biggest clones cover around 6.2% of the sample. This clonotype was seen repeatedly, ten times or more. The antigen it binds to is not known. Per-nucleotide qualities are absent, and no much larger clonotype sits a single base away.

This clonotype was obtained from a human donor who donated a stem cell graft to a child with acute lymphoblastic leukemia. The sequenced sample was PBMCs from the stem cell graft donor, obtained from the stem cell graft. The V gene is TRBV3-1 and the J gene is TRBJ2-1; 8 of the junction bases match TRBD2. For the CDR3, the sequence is CASSQVLGGAYSSVEQFF. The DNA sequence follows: TGTGCCAGCAGCCAAGTCCTCGGGGGGGCCTATTCGTCCGTGGAGCAGTTCTTC.